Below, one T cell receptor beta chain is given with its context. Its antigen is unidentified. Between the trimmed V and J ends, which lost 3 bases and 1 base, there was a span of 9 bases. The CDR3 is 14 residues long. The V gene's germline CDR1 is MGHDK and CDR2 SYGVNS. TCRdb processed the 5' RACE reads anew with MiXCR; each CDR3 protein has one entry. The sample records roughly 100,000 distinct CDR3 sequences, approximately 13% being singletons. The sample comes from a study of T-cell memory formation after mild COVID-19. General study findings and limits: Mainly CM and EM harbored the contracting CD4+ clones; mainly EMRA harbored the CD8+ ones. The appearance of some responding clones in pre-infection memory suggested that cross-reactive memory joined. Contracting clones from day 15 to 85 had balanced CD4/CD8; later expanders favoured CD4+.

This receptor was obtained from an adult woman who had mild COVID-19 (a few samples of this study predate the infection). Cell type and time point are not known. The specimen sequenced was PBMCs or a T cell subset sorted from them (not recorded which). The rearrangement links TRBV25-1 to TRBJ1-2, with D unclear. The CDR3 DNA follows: TGTGCCAGCAGTGAGCTACACTTTAACTATGGCTACACCTTC. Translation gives CASSELHFNYGYTF.